A selection of T cell receptor beta chains follows, all from one sample in a study of T cells in Graves' hyperthyroidism and ophthalmopathy. TCRdb ran MiXCR on the multiplex PCR reads and lists one entry per CDR3 protein. This sample has 300,000 to 400,000 distinct CDR3 sequences, with roughly 15% found just once. Material: blood. These receptors originate from a woman under 40 with Graves' ophthalmopathy. CDR3s include the opening cysteine and the closing phenylalanine or tryptophan. D genes are given only for firm matches. Size is omitted from some rows. Given values are once, few, many or a class for expanded clones.

D	size	length	V	J	CDR3	DNA
NA	many	16	TRBV28	TRBJ2-5	CASSLSRGSLGETQYF	TGTGCCAGCAGTTTGTCTAGGGGGTCTCTGGGGGAGACCCAGTACTTC
TRBD1	NA	16	TRBV4-1	TRBJ2-3	CASSYRGQGVTDTQYF	TGCGCCAGCAGCTACAGAGGACAGGGAGTCACAGATACGCAGTATTTT
TRBD1	many	15	TRBV5-4	TRBJ2-7	CASSWGQGTTNEQYF	TGTGCCAGCAGCTGGGGACAGGGGACGACGAACGAGCAGTACTTC
TRBD1	many	16	TRBV7-8	TRBJ2-1	CASSKSGGTGHNEQFF	TGTGCCAGCAGCAAAAGCGGTGGGACAGGGCACAATGAGCAGTTCTTC
TRBD1	many	17	TRBV20-1	TRBJ2-3	CSANRLRTGETTDTQYF	TGCAGTGCTAACAGACTCCGGACAGGGGAAACCACAGATACGCAGTATTTT
TRBD1	few	16	TRBV2	TRBJ1-5	CASSRRQGKRDQPQHF	TGTGCCAGCAGTCGTCGACAGGGGAAGAGGGATCAGCCCCAGCATTTT
TRBD1	many	13	TRBV2	TRBJ2-1	CASRGTGNHEQFF	TGTGCCAGCAGGGGGACAGGGAATCATGAGCAGTTCTTC
TRBD2	few	17	TRBV9	TRBJ2-3	CASSVDGASGVVDTQYF	TGTGCCAGCAGCGTAGATGGTGCTAGCGGGGTTGTAGATACGCAGTATTTT
NA	many	15	TRBV20-1	TRBJ1-5	CSARNGGGSNQPQHF	TGCAGTGCTAGAAACGGGGGGGGTAGCAATCAGCCCCAGCATTTT
TRBD1	NA	17	TRBV9	TRBJ1-1	CASSVEVQGALRTEAFF	TGTGCCAGCAGCGTAGAAGTCCAGGGGGCGCTTCGGACTGAAGCTTTCTTT
TRBD2	few	16	TRBV4-1	TRBJ2-3	CASSQVSSGTTDTQYF	TGCGCCAGCAGCCAAGTTTCTAGCGGGACCACAGATACGCAGTATTTT
NA	NA	14	TRBV11-1	TRBJ1-5	CASSHAGNNQPQHF	TGTGCCAGCAGCCACGCAGGTAACAATCAGCCCCAGCATTTT
TRBD2	many	15	TRBV20-1	TRBJ2-1	CSARDPRGGRNEQFF	TGCAGTGCTAGAGATCCCCGGGGGGGCCGGAATGAGCAGTTCTTC
TRBD1	many	13	TRBV4-2	TRBJ1-1	CASSRWTGTEAFF	TGTGCCAGCAGCCGATGGACAGGGACTGAAGCTTTCTTT
NA	many	14	TRBV3-1	TRBJ2-7	CASSQVSDAYEQYF	TGTGCCAGCAGCCAAGTGTCCGACGCCTACGAGCAGTACTTC
TRBD1	few	16	TRBV2	TRBJ1-1	CASRENRGLGNTEAFF	TGTGCCAGCAGAGAAAACAGGGGTTTGGGGAACACTGAAGCTTTCTTT
NA	many	18	TRBV6-1	TRBJ1-6	CASRPGPGKYSYNSPLHF	TGTGCCAGCAGACCCGGCCCAGGCAAATACTCCTATAATTCACCCCTCCACTTT
NA	many	15	TRBV6-1	TRBJ2-7	CASSDRAAGNYEQYF	TGTGCCAGCAGTGATCGGGCGGCCGGCAACTACGAGCAGTACTTC
TRBD2	many	15	TRBV28	TRBJ2-1	CASTSLSGGAGEQFF	TGTGCCAGCACCTCTCTCAGCGGGGGGGCAGGAGAGCAGTTCTTC
NA	NA	13	TRBV29-1	TRBJ1-4	CTVGEGFSEKLFF	TGCACTGTAGGCGAAGGGTTCAGTGAAAAACTGTTTTTT
NA	few	13	TRBV18	TRBJ1-2	CAGSPSLSYGYTF	TGTGCCGGCTCACCATCACTATCCTACGGCTACACCTTC
NA	many	16	TRBV29-1	TRBJ2-7	CSALGSLHIGDYEQYF	TGCAGCGCGTTGGGATCACTTCACATAGGAGACTACGAGCAGTACTTC
NA	few	15	TRBV25-1	TRBJ1-2	CASSEWGREAYGYTF	TGTGCCAGCAGTGAATGGGGCAGGGAAGCGTATGGCTACACCTTC
TRBD2	many	16	TRBV7-3	TRBJ2-1	CASSLTIAGGNNEQFF	TGTGCCAGCAGCTTAACGATAGCGGGGGGGAACAATGAGCAGTTCTTC
TRBD1	many	14	TRBV2	TRBJ2-5	CASMDDRGQETQYF	TGTGCCAGCATGGACGACAGGGGGCAGGAGACCCAGTACTTC
NA	many	14	TRBV24-1	TRBJ2-3	CATSGGTATDTQYF	TGTGCCACCAGTGGTGGGACGGCCACAGATACGCAGTATTTT
TRBD2	many	14	TRBV12-3/TRBV12-4	TRBJ2-7	CASSASGGANEQYF	TGTGCCAGCTCTGCTAGCGGGGGGGCTAACGAGCAGTACTTC
TRBD1	NA	15	TRBV14	TRBJ2-3	CASSQSPGGTGTQYF	TGTGCCAGCAGCCAAAGTCCAGGGGGCACAGGTACGCAGTATTTT
TRBD1	many	15	TRBV15	TRBJ1-1	CATKGVIQGGTEAFF	TGTGCCACCAAGGGTGTCATACAGGGGGGAACTGAAGCTTTCTTT
TRBD2	many	15	TRBV18	TRBJ2-1	CASSPGLAQIGEQFF	TGTGCCAGCTCACCGGGACTAGCTCAAATAGGGGAGCAGTTCTTC
NA	few	16	TRBV12-3/TRBV12-4	TRBJ2-3	CASSITGDQGVDTQYF	TGTGCCAGCAGTATAACCGGGGACCAAGGGGTGGATACGCAGTATTTT
NA	many	12	TRBV28	TRBJ1-5	CASRRTGQPQHF	TGTGCCAGCAGAAGGACTGGGCAGCCCCAGCATTTT
TRBD1	few	14	TRBV10-1	TRBJ1-4	CASKKQGISEKLFF	TGCGCCAGCAAGAAACAGGGGATTAGTGAAAAACTGTTTTTT
NA	NA	17	TRBV27	TRBJ1-5	CASSLYSSGQNNQPQHF	TGTGCCAGCAGTTTATATTCTAGTGGACAGAATAATCAGCCCCAGCATTTT
TRBD1	NA	17	TRBV6-1	TRBJ1-6	CASSSSGTGAYNSPLHF	TGTGCCAGCAGTTCTTCCGGGACAGGGGCCTATAATTCACCCCTCCACTTT
NA	few	16	TRBV20-1	TRBJ1-4	CSARAGRAGGNEKLFF	TGCAGTGCTAGGGCGGGGCGGGCCGGGGGTAATGAAAAACTGTTTTTT
TRBD1	many	15	TRBV2	TRBJ1-5	CASSRQGVTYQPQHF	TGTGCCAGCAGCAGACAGGGGGTTACTTATCAGCCCCAGCATTTT
TRBD2	NA	15	TRBV7-3	TRBJ2-1	CASSPPGGPYNEQFF	TGTGCCAGCAGCCCCCCGGGGGGGCCTTACAATGAGCAGTTCTTC
TRBD1	few	15	TRBV7-9	TRBJ1-6	CASSGWTGSNSPLHF	TGTGCCAGCAGCGGATGGACAGGGAGTAATTCACCCCTCCACTTT
TRBD2	many	19	TRBV4-2	TRBJ2-2	CASSQEGTSGGANTGELFF	TGTGCCAGCAGCCAAGAAGGGACTAGCGGGGGGGCGAACACCGGGGAGCTGTTTTTT
TRBD2	many	15	TRBV20-1	TRBJ2-3	CSAAGRGGGTDTQYF	TGCAGTGCGGCGGGGCGGGGGGGTGGTACAGATACGCAGTATTTT